One sample yielded the 4 T cell receptor beta chains listed below, sequenced in a study of T-cell memory formation after mild COVID-19. TCRdb independently ran MiXCR on the 5' RACE reads; one entry per CDR3 protein. The sample carries roughly 580,000 distinct CDR3 sequences, roughly 18% recorded once. The specimen sequenced was PBMCs or a T cell subset sorted from them (not recorded which). These receptors came from an adult woman who had mild COVID-19 (a few samples of this study predate the infection). Cell type and time point are not known.

This clonotype was seen only a few times. V is TRBV12-3 or TRBV12-4 and J is TRBJ2-2; TRBD2 agrees at 8 bases. The CDR3 totals 16 residues. Trimming at V came to 5 bases and at J to 6 bases, leaving 11 bases not matched to a gene. The DNA for the CDR3 is TGTGCCAGCAGTGGAACTAGCGGAGCTCCATCCGGGGAGCTGTTTTTT. Its protein product is CASSGTSGAPSGELFF.

V gene TRBV9 combines with J gene TRBJ2-1; D not resolved. The CDR3 is 15 residues long. Germline V lookup: CDR1 SGDLS, CDR2 YYNGEE. V shed 0 bases and J shed 6 bases, with 13 bases lying between them. The chain's CDR3 is CASSVGREPLNEQFF. The CDR3 DNA reads TGTGCCAGCAGCGTAGGCAGAGAACCCCTCAATGAGCAGTTCTTC. Together with reference TRBV9 and TRBJ2-1, the CDR3 gives the full variable domain: DSGVTQTPKHLITATGQRVTLRCSPRSGDLSVYWYQQSLDQGLQFLIQYYNGEERAKGNILERFSAQQFPDLHSELNLSSLELGDSALYFCASSVGREPLNEQFFGPGTRLTVL.

The chain uses TRBV5-1 and TRBJ1-4; D remains ambiguous. Germline V gene lookup returns CDR1 SGHRS and CDR2 YFSETQ. V dropped 0 bases and J dropped 8 bases, with 17 bases sitting between them. There are 16 residues in the CDR3. CDR3 in amino acids: CASSLEMGGFGEKLFF. The CDR3 nucleotides are TGCGCCAGCAGCTTGGAAATGGGAGGGTTCGGAGAAAAACTGTTTTTT. Full variable domain (rest looked up from reference TRBV5-1 and TRBJ1-4): KAGVTQTPRYLIKTRGQQVTLSCSPISGHRSVSWYQQTPGQGLQFLFEYFSETQRNKGNFPGRFSGRQFSNSRSEMNVSTLELGDSALYLCASSLEMGGFGEKLFFGSGTQLSVL.

The sample holds many counts of this clonotype. The rearrangement links TRBV18 to TRBJ2-1; 11 bases line up with TRBD2. Per germline, CDR1 KGHSH and CDR2 LQKENI. The CDR3 runs 15 residues. The junction had 7 bases not matched to a gene; V was cut back by 5 bases and J by 7 bases. DNA of the CDR3: TGTGCCAGCTCAGGTACTAGCGGGAGAGGAAATGAGCAGTTCTTC. Its translation is CASSGTSGRGNEQFF.